This entry lists 23 T cell receptor beta chains sequenced from one sample in a study of cytomegalovirus exposure and HLA in healthy donors (dated by TCRdb to the late 2010s). The library came from the immunoSEQ multiplex PCR assay. For the multiplex PCR, a mixture combining 60 forward primers for TCR Vbeta segments and 13 reverse primers for TCR Jbeta segments was used. TCRdb limited this immuneACCESS table to in-frame rearrangements with V and J called. A share of clones is missing; checked studies link under half to unresolved V genes, and the rest is unexplained. This sample has about 150,000 clones in its table, and around 79% of those were observed once. Roughly 4% of the sample is held by the ten biggest clonotypes. The sequenced material came from PBMCs. These receptors were collected from a human donor in good health.

V and J are TRBV19 and TRBJ2-2; no definite D call. The ends were cut back, 5 bases at V and 8 bases at J, with 9 bases in the middle. The CDR3 is 12 amino acids. Germline CDR1 LNHDA, CDR2 SQIVND (reference sequence). Here the CDR3 DNA reads TGTGCCAGTAGTCCAACCACAGGGGAGCTGTTTTTT. Translating it yields CASSPTTGELFF.

The rearrangement links TRBV7-9 to TRBJ1-1; D unclear. Trimming stripped 5 bases from V and 4 bases from J, with 14 bases between. Germline V lookup: CDR1 SEHNR, CDR2 FQNEAQ (reference sequence). The CDR3 is made up of 14 amino acids. In DNA form, the CDR3 reads TGTGCCAGCAGCCCCCCTCTAGTAAGCACTGAAGCTTTCTTT. Protein: CASSPPLVSTEAFF.

The rearrangement links TRBV7-2 to TRBJ1-1; 7 bases align to TRBD1. CDR3 size: 17 residues. V was clipped by 1 base and J by 2 bases; unmatched bases: 10. The germline CDR1 and CDR2 sequences are SGHTA and FQGNSA. The CDR3 region has the DNA TGTGCCAGCAGCTTAGGATTTGGGACAGTAGTAAACACTGAAGCTTTCTTT. Translation gives CASSLGFGTVVNTEAFF.

In its sample, this clone was seen a few times. This chain links TRBV5-1 with TRBJ2-7, with D possibly being TRBD1 (5 bases). CDR3 length: 14 amino acids. V was trimmed by 2 bases and J by 0 bases, leaving 9 bases between them. CDR1 and CDR2 from the germline V gene are SGHRS and YFSETQ. CDR3 in amino acids: CASSFVQGSYEQYF. The CDR3 DNA is TGCGCCAGCAGCTTCGTTCAGGGCTCCTACGAGCAGTACTTC.

This sequence joins TRBV19 and TRBJ2-7; 8 bases are shared with TRBD1. Losses at the gene ends were 0 bases for V and 3 bases for J; bases not matched to a gene: 7. Germline V gives CDR1 LNHDA, CDR2 SQIVND (reference sequence). The CDR3 covers 16 residues. The CDR3 sequence: CASSIDPGTGLYEQYF. The CDR3 region has the DNA TGTGCCAGTAGTATAGATCCCGGGACAGGCCTCTACGAGCAGTACTTC.

This clone has only a few counts. V is TRBV19 and J is TRBJ2-2; D is possibly TRBD1 (6 bases). The CDR3 has 15 amino acids. Deletions cut 9 bases from V and 0 bases from J, with 14 bases between. Looked up from germline, CDR1 is LNHDA and CDR2 is SQIVND (reference sequence). The CDR3 region has the DNA TGTGCCAGCCCCACAGGGAAATCGAACACCGGGGAGCTGTTTTTT. This sequence encodes CASPTGKSNTGELFF.

This clone was seen just once. J is TRBJ2-1 and V is TRBV27; 9 bases line up with TRBD2. CDR1 is MNHEY and CDR2 is SMNVEV in the germline V gene (reference sequence). This CDR3 comprises 17 residues. V shed 5 bases, J shed 2 bases, and the junction held 10 bases outside the gene matches. Here the CDR3 reads CASSPRTSAVPYNEQFF. The CDR3 DNA sequence: TGTGCCAGCAGTCCGCGGACTAGCGCGGTGCCCTACAATGAGCAGTTCTTC.

This clone was recorded once. The genes are TRBV10-1 and TRBJ2-5, with a weak D call TRBD2 (6 bases). The V and J ends lost 6 bases and 6 bases respectively, with 41 bases between them. There are 22 residues in the CDR3. Germline V gene data show CDR1 as WNHNN and CDR2 as SYGVQD (reference sequence). The CDR3 protein is CASSYFPGTPSPFPPYNKTQYF. The CDR3 DNA reads TGCGCCAGCAGCTACTTCCCCGGGACTCCATCCCCCTTTCCCCCATACAATAAGACCCAGTACTTC.

V is TRBV4-3 and J is TRBJ1-2; 7 bases map to TRBD1. Germline-derived CDR1 and CDR2 are LGHNA and YSLEER. CDR3 size: 13 residues. V lost 5 bases, J lost 4 bases, and 4 bases stayed unmatched. In nucleotides, the CDR3 is TGCGCCAGCAGCAGAGGGGGCTTCTATGGCTACACCTTC. Translation: CASSRGGFYGYTF.

This sequence joins TRBV4-1 and TRBJ2-1; 9 nucleotides line up with TRBD2. The trim removed 4 bases at V and 8 bases at J, leaving 3 bases unmatched. The V gene's germline CDR1 is MGHRA and CDR2 YSYEKL. This CDR3 spans 13 amino acids. DNA for the CDR3: TGCGCCAGCAGCCTAGCGGGAGAGTATGAGCAGTTCTTC. It encodes CASSLAGEYEQFF.

The chain links TRBV6-5 to TRBJ2-7; no firm D call. Trimming stripped 4 bases from V and 6 bases from J, with 13 bases between. Germline assignment: CDR1 MNHEY and CDR2 SVGAGI. This CDR3 contains 13 residues. The CDR3 here is CASSSPPGGEQYF. CDR3 nucleotide sequence: TGTGCCAGCAGTTCCCCTCCGGGTGGCGAGCAGTACTTC.

The sample holds one count of this clone. This sequence joins TRBV7-9 and TRBJ1-1; D is possibly TRBD1 (6 bases). V lost 5 bases to trimming and J lost 1 base, with 14 bases between them. The V gene's germline CDR1 is SEHNR and CDR2 FQNEAQ (reference sequence). The CDR3 is 15 amino acids. Written as DNA, the CDR3 is TGTGCCAGCAGCCCCCAGACAGGAAAGAACACTGAAGCTTTCTTT. Amino acid sequence: CASSPQTGKNTEAFF.

V is TRBV11-2 and J is TRBJ2-7; maybe TRBD1 (5 bases). The V gene's germline CDR1 is SGHAT and CDR2 FQNNGV. The CDR3 sequence is 13 residues long. The ends were cut back, 5 bases at V and 2 bases at J, with 10 bases in the middle. The CDR3 spells CASSRGLPYEQYF. The CDR3 DNA sequence: TGTGCCAGCAGCAGGGGATTACCCTACGAGCAGTACTTC.

V gene TRBV13 combines with J gene TRBJ2-5; 12 bases map to TRBD2. In germline, CDR1 is PRHDT, CDR2 FYEKMQ (reference sequence). CDR3 length: 16 amino acids. V shed 2 bases and J 5 bases; nucleotides not matched to a gene: 6. The CDR3 region is CASSLRASGRVETQYF. CDR3 nucleotide sequence: TGTGCCAGCAGCTTAAGGGCTAGCGGGAGGGTGGAGACCCAGTACTTC.

The gene calls are TRBV7-8 and TRBJ1-2; 10 bases line up with TRBD1. This CDR3 contains 19 residues. Trimming cost V 4 bases and J 0 bases; bases outside gene matches: 14. The germline CDR1 and CDR2 sequences are SGHVS and FQNEAQ. Here the CDR3 DNA reads TGTGCCAGCAGCTCCCCCCGAACTGGGACAGGGGAGTCTAACTATGGCTACACCTTC. Protein sequence: CASSSPRTGTGESNYGYTF. Full variable domain (missing parts from reference TRBV7-8 and TRBJ1-2): GAGVSQSPRYKVAKRGQDVALRCDPISGHVSLFWYQQALGQGPEFLTYFQNEAQLDKSGLPSDRFFAERPEGSVSTLKIQRTQQEDSAVYLCASSSPRTGTGESNYGYTFGSGTRLTVV.

V usage is TRBV5-1 and J usage is TRBJ2-5; 11 bases match TRBD2. With 8 bases clipped from V and 2 bases from J, the junction kept 8 bases outside the gene matches. CDR1 and CDR2 from the germline V gene are SGHRS and YFSETQ. The CDR3 is 15 amino acids. The CDR3 DNA reads TGCGCCAGAAGGGGAGGACTAGCGGGTCAAGAGACCCAGTACTTC. Translating it yields CARRGGLAGQETQYF.

On this clone itself: This same CDR3 is encoded by further DNA sequences in the sample. V usage is TRBV10-3 and J usage is TRBJ1-1; D might be TRBD1 (5 bases). Trimming cost V 8 bases and J 1 base, with 8 bases left between them. CDR1 ENHRY and CDR2 SYGVKD come from the germline V gene. The length of the CDR3 is 12 residues. The CDR3 loop is CAIGGANTEAFF. In nucleotides, the CDR3 is TGTGCCATCGGTGGGGCGAACACTGAAGCTTTCTTT.

The CDR3 sequence: CASSLIQGPNEKLFF. CDR3 sequence (DNA): TGTGCCAGCAGTTTAATTCAGGGGCCTAATGAAAAACTGTTTTTT. This chain uses TRBV28 with TRBJ1-4; TRBD1 is a possible D gene (6 bases). This CDR3 is 15 amino acids long. V was trimmed by 2 bases and J by 3 bases, leaving 10 bases between them. Germline CDR1 is MDHEN and CDR2 is SYDVKM.

This chain uses TRBV28 with TRBJ1-1; D unresolved. CDR1 and CDR2 (germline): MDHEN, SYDVKM. The CDR3 loop spans 16 amino acids. V dropped 2 bases and J dropped 0 bases, with 13 bases sitting between them. The DNA of the CDR3 is TGTGCCAGCAGTTTAGCCCCCAGAATCTTGAACACTGAAGCTTTCTTT. Amino acid sequence: CASSLAPRILNTEAFF. Complete variable domain (other parts from reference TRBV28 and TRBJ1-1): DVKVTQSSRYLVKRTGEKVFLECVQDMDHENMFWYRQDPGLGLRLIYFSYDVKMKEKGDIPEGYSVSREKKERFSLILESASTNQTSMYLCASSLAPRILNTEAFFGQGTRLTVV.

This clone has only a few counts. The V call is TRBV27, the J call TRBJ2-3, with D perhaps TRBD2 (5 bases). This CDR3 is 15 amino acids long. The germline V and J ends were trimmed by 7 bases and 7 bases, with 21 bases remaining between them. CDR1 and CDR2 (germline): MNHEY, SMNVEV (reference sequence). CDR3 sequence: CASTSMPGADHTQYF. As DNA, the CDR3 is TGTGCCAGCACCTCCATGCCAGGAGCGGACCATACGCAGTATTTT.

The CDR3 DNA sequence: TGTGCCAGCAGCTTCGGACTAGCGAGCAACGAGCAGTACTTC. Encoded protein: CASSFGLASNEQYF. This chain connects TRBV5-5 to TRBJ2-7; the match to TRBD2 covers 9 bases. This CDR3 contains 14 residues. Germline trimming cut 2 bases from V and 5 bases from J; bases unmatched to any gene: 5. The germline V gene has CDR1 SGHKS and CDR2 YYEKEE (reference sequence).

This clone has only one observation. The V call is TRBV10-1, the J call TRBJ1-1, with D possibly matching TRBD1 (6 bases). Germline V CDR1 and CDR2: WNHNN, SYGVQD (reference sequence). The CDR3 has 12 residues. Trimming left V 4 bases short and J 8 bases short, with 11 bases between. The CDR3 loop reads CASSALGQEAFF. For the CDR3, the DNA is TGCGCCAGCAGTGCCTTGGGACAAGAAGCTTTCTTT.

The chain couples TRBV28 to TRBJ1-1; 7 bases are a match to TRBD1. The germline V gene has CDR1 MDHEN and CDR2 SYDVKM. This CDR3 is 14 amino acids long. The J segment lost 6 bases and the V segment lost 5 bases, leaving 9 bases of the junction unmatched. This CDR3 reads CASSRTHQGAEAFF. In nucleotides, the CDR3 is TGTGCCAGCAGTAGAACTCACCAGGGGGCTGAAGCTTTCTTT. The whole variable domain, remainder taken from reference TRBV28 and TRBJ1-1, is DVKVTQSSRYLVKRTGEKVFLECVQDMDHENMFWYRQDPGLGLRLIYFSYDVKMKEKGDIPEGYSVSREKKERFSLILESASTNQTSMYLCASSRTHQGAEAFFGQGTRLTVV.